Sequencing of this TCR beta chain was carried out in a study of T cells in Graves' hyperthyroidism and ophthalmopathy. There were TCR beta CDR3 regions amplified from RNA transcripts. HTBI primers were the set used in a first-round RT-PCR of the TCR CDR3. In TCRdb, the multiplex PCR reads were re-called with MiXCR into one record per CDR3 protein. The table has around 420,000 distinct CDR3 sequences, more than 15% seen once. This clonotype turned up a few times. Source material: blood. This sequence was found in a young woman with Graves' hyperthyroidism.

The CDR3 reads CASSFHHEKLFF. The CDR3 DNA reads TGTGCCAGCAGCTTTCACCATGAAAAACTGTTTTTT. This chain links TRBV5-6 with TRBJ1-4; no clear D gene. Trimming took 2 bases from V and 6 from J, leaving 5 bases between them. Germline V gene data show CDR1 as SGHDT and CDR2 as YYEEEE. The CDR3 has 12 amino acids.